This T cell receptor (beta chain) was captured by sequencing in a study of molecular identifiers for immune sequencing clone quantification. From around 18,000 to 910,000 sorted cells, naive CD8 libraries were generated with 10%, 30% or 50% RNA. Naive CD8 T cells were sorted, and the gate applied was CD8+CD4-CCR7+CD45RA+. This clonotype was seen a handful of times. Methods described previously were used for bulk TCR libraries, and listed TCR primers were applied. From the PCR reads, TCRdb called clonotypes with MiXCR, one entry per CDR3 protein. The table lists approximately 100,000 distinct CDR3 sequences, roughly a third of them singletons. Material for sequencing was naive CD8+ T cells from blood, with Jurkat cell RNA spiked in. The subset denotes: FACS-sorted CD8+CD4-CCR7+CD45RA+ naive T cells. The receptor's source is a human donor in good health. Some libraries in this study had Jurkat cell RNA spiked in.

The CDR3 here is CASSKTRTGGTNQPQHF. The CDR3 bases are TGTGCCAGCAGCAAAACCCGAACAGGGGGCACCAATCAGCCCCAGCATTTT. V is TRBV12-3 or TRBV12-4 and J is TRBJ1-5, with 9 bases identical to TRBD1. The CDR3 has 17 amino acids. Trimming took 6 bases from V and 3 from J; bases not matched to a gene: 12.